These T cell receptor beta chains were read from a single sample in a study of T cell responses to AZD1222 COVID-19 vaccine. TCRdb's table, derived via immunoSEQ multiplex PCR, lists solely in-frame clones and lacks some. The sample records about 84,000 clones, more than 80% being singletons. The sequencing used peripheral blood, collected on day 0 of AZD1222 vaccination. Receptors were obtained from an adult in good health. Each CDR3 is given with its conserved first and last residue. A D gene is named only where the DNA matches it firmly. Clone size is given for some rows only: seen once, a few or many times, or a class if the clone is expanded.

D: .; length: 15; V: TRBV6-6; J: TRBJ2-7; size: .; DNA: TGTGCCAGCAGTTACTCGAACAGGGCCACCTACGAGCAGTACTTC; CDR3: CASSYSNRATYEQYF
D: .; length: 17; V: TRBV7-9; J: TRBJ2-6; size: .; DNA: TGTGCCAGCAGCGGGGGTGGACTGACCTCTGGGGCCAACGTCCTGACTTTC; CDR3: CASSGGGLTSGANVLTF
D: TRBD2; length: 15; V: TRBV6-4; J: TRBJ2-7; size: once; DNA: TGTGCCAGCAGTCCGGGACTAGCGGGAGTGGGAGAGCAGTACTTC; CDR3: CASSPGLAGVGEQYF
D: .; length: 15; V: TRBV28; J: TRBJ1-1; size: .; DNA: TGTGCCAGCAGTTCCCATTCAGGGCTGGGGACTGAAGCTTTCTTT; CDR3: CASSSHSGLGTEAFF
D: TRBD1; length: 15; V: TRBV15; J: TRBJ2-5; size: .; DNA: TGTGCCACCAGCAGAACCGGGACAGGGGTAGAGACCCAGTACTTC; CDR3: CATSRTGTGVETQYF
D: TRBD2; length: 18; V: TRBV5-1; J: TRBJ2-2; size: .; DNA: TGCGCCAGCAGCTCAACCCCCGGACTAGCGGCGAACACCGGGGAGCTGTTTTTT; CDR3: CASSSTPGLAANTGELFF
D: .; length: 15; V: TRBV2; J: TRBJ2-1; size: .; DNA: TGTGCCAGCAGCGTAACAGGCATGAGAGCGGATGAGCAGTTCTTC; CDR3: CASSVTGMRADEQFF
D: .; length: 14; V: TRBV29-1; J: TRBJ2-7; size: .; DNA: TGCAGCGTTGAAGAAACGCGGGCCTCCTACGAGCAGTACTTC; CDR3: CSVEETRASYEQYF
D: .; length: 12; V: TRBV29-1; J: TRBJ1-2; size: .; DNA: TGCAGCGTTGACAGACAGGCCTATGGCTACACCTTC; CDR3: CSVDRQAYGYTF
D: .; length: 16; V: TRBV28; J: TRBJ1-1; size: .; DNA: TGTGCCAGCAGCATTTGGGGGGGGCGTTTGAGAACTGAAGCTTTCTTT; CDR3: CASSIWGGRLRTEAFF
D: .; length: 11; V: TRBV20-1; J: TRBJ2-5; size: once; DNA: TGCAGTGCTACAGGGGTGGAGACCCAGTACTTC; CDR3: CSATGVETQYF
D: .; length: 14; V: TRBV19; J: TRBJ2-7; size: .; DNA: TGTGCCAGTAGTATGAGTAGCGGCTCCTACGAGCAGTACTTC; CDR3: CASSMSSGSYEQYF
D: .; length: 17; V: TRBV5-1; J: TRBJ1-6; size: .; DNA: TGCGCCAGCAGCTTAGCAGGTCGGAGCTCCTATAATTCACCCCTCCACTTT; CDR3: CASSLAGRSSYNSPLHF
D: .; length: 11; V: TRBV18; J: TRBJ2-5; size: .; DNA: TGTGCCAGCTCCCTCCAAGAGACCCAGTACTTC; CDR3: CASSLQETQYF
D: TRBD1; length: 16; V: TRBV27; J: TRBJ1-3; size: many; DNA: TGTGCCAGCAGGAGGACAGGGCCATCAGAAGGAAACACCATATATTTT; CDR3: CASRRTGPSEGNTIYF
D: TRBD1; length: 15; V: TRBV5-1; J: TRBJ2-1; size: .; DNA: TGCGCCAGCAGCTTGACGGGACAGCAATTCAATGAGCAGTTCTTC; CDR3: CASSLTGQQFNEQFF
D: TRBD1; length: 14; V: TRBV7-2; J: TRBJ2-1; size: .; DNA: TGTGCCAGCAGCTCCCGGGTGCAGGGGGCTGAGCAGTTCTTC; CDR3: CASSSRVQGAEQFF
D: .; length: 15; V: TRBV18; J: TRBJ1-4; size: few; DNA: TGTGCCAGCTCACCACCGGGGGCAACTAATGAAAAACTGTTTTTT; CDR3: CASSPPGATNEKLFF
D: .; length: 17; V: TRBV19; J: TRBJ1-5; size: .; DNA: TGTGCCAGTAGTATATTAGCGGGCCCCGATAGCAATCAGCCCCAGCATTTT; CDR3: CASSILAGPDSNQPQHF
D: TRBD1; length: 14; V: TRBV6-4; J: TRBJ2-3; size: few; DNA: TGTGCCAGCAGTGACGGACAGGGGGCAGATACGCAGTATTTT; CDR3: CASSDGQGADTQYF
D: .; length: 12; V: TRBV4-1; J: TRBJ1-5; size: .; DNA: TGCGCCAGCAGCCAAGGGGATCAGCCCCAGCATTTT; CDR3: CASSQGDQPQHF
D: .; length: 15; V: TRBV19; J: TRBJ2-1; size: .; DNA: TGTGCCAGTAGTATCGCCGGGAGAGGTTTCAATGAGCAGTTCTTC; CDR3: CASSIAGRGFNEQFF
D: .; length: 13; V: TRBV13; J: TRBJ2-1; size: .; DNA: TGTGCCAGCAGCCCCGGACGGGGGAATGAGCAGTTCTTC; CDR3: CASSPGRGNEQFF
D: .; length: 13; V: TRBV28; J: TRBJ1-2; size: .; DNA: TGTGCCAGCAGCCCAGTTGAGTTCTATGGCTACACCTTC; CDR3: CASSPVEFYGYTF
D: .; length: 14; V: TRBV7-3; J: TRBJ2-3; size: .; DNA: TGTGCCAGCAGCTTAAGTAATACGGGGAATACGCAGTATTTT; CDR3: CASSLSNTGNTQYF
D: .; length: 13; V: TRBV12-5; J: TRBJ1-2; size: .; DNA: TGTGCTAGTGCGGGAGAGGTGCTAAGGGGCTACACCTTC; CDR3: CASAGEVLRGYTF
D: .; length: 12; V: TRBV7-9; J: TRBJ1-5; size: .; DNA: TGTGCCAGCAGCCGAGATCTTCAGCCCCAGCATTTT; CDR3: CASSRDLQPQHF
D: TRBD1; length: 15; V: TRBV11-2; J: TRBJ2-7; size: .; DNA: TGTGCCAGCAGTCCACCCGGGACAGGGCTCTACGAGCAGTACTTC; CDR3: CASSPPGTGLYEQYF
D: .; length: 12; V: TRBV6-5; J: TRBJ2-7; size: .; DNA: TGTGCCAGCATCGGCACCTCCTACGAGCAGTACTTC; CDR3: CASIGTSYEQYF
D: .; length: 17; V: TRBV7-9; J: TRBJ2-6; size: .; DNA: TGTGCCAGCAGCCACTTTGGAGGGGGGGCTGGGGCCAACGTCCTGACTTTC; CDR3: CASSHFGGGAGANVLTF
D: .; length: 12; V: TRBV7-2; J: TRBJ2-3; size: .; DNA: TGTGCCAGCAGCTTAGAGGCGACCGCGCAGTATTTT; CDR3: CASSLEATAQYF
D: TRBD2; length: 15; V: TRBV4-2; J: TRBJ2-7; size: .; DNA: TGTGCCAGCAGCCAAGCAGCGGGAGGGGCCTACGAGCAGTACTTC; CDR3: CASSQAAGGAYEQYF
D: .; length: 13; V: TRBV7-2; J: TRBJ1-6; size: .; DNA: TGTGCCAGCAGCCAGAGGACGCATTCACCCCTCCACTTT; CDR3: CASSQRTHSPLHF
D: .; length: 15; V: TRBV15; J: TRBJ1-1; size: .; DNA: TGTGCCACCAGCCCGAGCGGGCGCGGGAACACTGAAGCTTTCTTT; CDR3: CATSPSGRGNTEAFF
D: .; length: 14; V: TRBV2; J: TRBJ1-5; size: .; DNA: TGTGCCAGCAGTGACAGTTATAGCAATCAGCCCCAGCATTTT; CDR3: CASSDSYSNQPQHF
D: .; length: 14; V: TRBV4-2; J: TRBJ2-7; size: .; DNA: TGTGCCAGCAGCCAAGAGACGGATCGCTACGAGCAGTACTTC; CDR3: CASSQETDRYEQYF
D: .; length: 14; V: TRBV11-2; J: TRBJ2-7; size: .; DNA: TGTGCCAGCAGCTTCGGGGCAGGCTCCTACGAGCAGTACTTC; CDR3: CASSFGAGSYEQYF
D: .; length: 15; V: TRBV6-5; J: TRBJ2-6; size: .; DNA: TGTGCCAGCAGTTTTCGTGCCTTGGGGGCCAACGTCCTGACTTTC; CDR3: CASSFRALGANVLTF
D: .; length: 15; V: TRBV4-3; J: TRBJ1-1; size: .; DNA: TGCGCCAGCAGCCAGTACCGTAGGACCGACACTGAAGCTTTCTTT; CDR3: CASSQYRRTDTEAFF
D: .; length: 14; V: TRBV7-2; J: TRBJ1-4; size: .; DNA: TGTGCCAGCAGCCGGGATGCAACTAATGAAAAACTGTTTTTT; CDR3: CASSRDATNEKLFF
D: .; length: 15; V: TRBV9; J: TRBJ2-2; size: .; DNA: TGTGCCAGCAGCAAGCGGACAGTGAACACCGGGGAGCTGTTTTTT; CDR3: CASSKRTVNTGELFF
D: .; length: 14; V: TRBV5-4; J: TRBJ1-2; size: few; DNA: TGTGCCAGCAGCCTCCCCGGGAATAACTATGGCTACACCTTC; CDR3: CASSLPGNNYGYTF
D: .; length: 14; V: TRBV5-1; J: TRBJ2-7; size: few; DNA: TGCGCCAGCAGCTTGGGGCCTAGCTCCTACGAGCAGTACTTC; CDR3: CASSLGPSSYEQYF
D: .; length: 13; V: TRBV5-1; J: TRBJ2-5; size: .; DNA: TGCGCCAGCAGCTTGGGGAGTTTAGAGACCCAGTACTTC; CDR3: CASSLGSLETQYF
D: .; length: 15; V: TRBV19; J: TRBJ1-6; size: few; DNA: TGTGCCAGTAGTATAACCAGAGGCGGGAATTCACCCCTCCACTTT; CDR3: CASSITRGGNSPLHF
D: TRBD2; length: 13; V: TRBV19; J: TRBJ2-7; size: .; DNA: TGTGCCAGTAGTAGCGGGAGGCCCTACGAGCAGTACTTC; CDR3: CASSSGRPYEQYF
D: .; length: 15; V: TRBV4-1; J: TRBJ2-7; size: .; DNA: TGCGCCAGCAGCCATTACCGGGACGGTGTTTACGAGCAGTACTTC; CDR3: CASSHYRDGVYEQYF
D: TRBD2; length: 15; V: TRBV9; J: TRBJ2-7; size: .; DNA: TGTGCCAGCAGCACTAGCGGTTCGTCCTCCTACGAGCAGTACTTC; CDR3: CASSTSGSSSYEQYF
D: .; length: 14; V: TRBV28; J: TRBJ2-7; size: .; DNA: TGTGCCAGCAGTCCCCAGACTTCGGGCTACGAGCAGTACTTC; CDR3: CASSPQTSGYEQYF
D: .; length: 14; V: TRBV3-1/TRBV3-2; J: TRBJ1-5; size: .; DNA: TGTGCCAGCAGCCCGGGACCGAACAATCAGCCCCAGCATTTT; CDR3: CASSPGPNNQPQHF
D: TRBD1; length: 17; V: TRBV6-2/TRBV6-3; J: TRBJ2-2; size: .; DNA: TGTGCCAGCAGTTCTTGGAGACAGGGCGTGGACACCGGGGAGCTGTTTTTT; CDR3: CASSSWRQGVDTGELFF
D: .; length: 11; V: TRBV10-2; J: TRBJ2-5; size: .; DNA: TGCGCCAGCAGTGAGTGGGAGACCCAGTACTTC; CDR3: CASSEWETQYF
D: .; length: 16; V: TRBV7-2; J: TRBJ2-1; size: .; DNA: TGTGCCAGCAGCTTGTCTGGGGGACCGAACTACAATGAGCAGTTCTTC; CDR3: CASSLSGGPNYNEQFF
D: TRBD1; length: 14; V: TRBV5-1; J: TRBJ1-1; size: once; DNA: TGCGCCAGCAGCTCGGACAGGGTAAACACTGAAGCTTTCTTT; CDR3: CASSSDRVNTEAFF
D: .; length: 17; V: TRBV5-5; J: TRBJ1-3; size: .; DNA: TGTGCCAGCACCAGGACCGCGGGGGAGAGCTCTGGAAACACCATATATTTT; CDR3: CASTRTAGESSGNTIYF
D: TRBD2; length: 15; V: TRBV4-1; J: TRBJ2-7; size: .; DNA: TGCGCCAGCAGCCAAGGGACTAGCGGCTACTACGAGCAGTACTTC; CDR3: CASSQGTSGYYEQYF